These 10 T cell receptor beta chains came from one sample sequenced in a study. Via MiXCR, TCRdb re-called the 5' RACE reads, giving one row per CDR3 protein. Among some 5,600 distinct CDR3 sequences, 50% to 60% were seen once, and the ten largest hold around an eighth. Sequencing was performed on naive CD4+ T cells sorted from blood. The subset denotes: naive CD4+ T cells, CD4+CD45RA+CD25-. The receptor set was obtained from a female donor with breast cancer.

The gene calls are TRBV20-1 and TRBJ2-5, with D perhaps TRBD2 (5 bases). The CDR3 length is 12 residues. The germline CDR1 and CDR2 sequences are DFQATT and SNEGSKA (reference sequence). Trimming took off 5 bases at V and 5 bases at J, with 12 bases between the two ends. The CDR3, as DNA: TGCAGTGCTTTCACGGGCGGGGAGACCCAGTACTTC. This sequence encodes CSAFTGGETQYF.

This clonotype was detected once. The rearrangement links TRBV7-6 to TRBJ2-2, with D perhaps assigned TRBD1 or TRBD2 (6 bases each). Trimming removed 7 bases from V and 0 bases from J, with 12 bases in between. This CDR3 contains 15 residues. Germline loops: CDR1 SGHVS, CDR2 FNYEAQ. CDR3 sequence (DNA): TGTGCCAGCAACTCGGGGGCGGCGAACACCGGGGAGCTGTTTTTT. Translation: CASNSGAANTGELFF.

This clonotype is large by share. The V call is TRBV20-1, the J call TRBJ2-2, with 12 bases fitting TRBD2. This CDR3 contains 18 residues. The trim removed 0 bases at V and 2 bases at J, leaving 7 bases unmatched. Germline values: CDR1 DFQATT, CDR2 SNEGSKA (reference sequence). CDR3 sequence (DNA): TGCAGTGCTAGAGATGTGGCTAGCGGGAGGGAAAACACCGGGGAGCTGTTTTTT. Translation: CSARDVASGRENTGELFF.

In this sample, this clonotype turned up once. This chain connects TRBV6-5 to TRBJ1-5, with 7 positions matching TRBD1. V gave up 6 bases and J gave up 5 bases; unmatched junction bases: 4. CDR1 MNHEY and CDR2 SVGAGI come from the germline V gene. The CDR3 length is 13 residues. The CDR3 DNA reads TGTGCCAGCAGGGACAGGCGGGATCAGCCCCAGCATTTT. Residues: CASRDRRDQPQHF.

Comment on this clonotype: Likely a read error: the CDR3 ends without its conserved phenylalanine or tryptophan. The chain couples TRBV6-2 or TRBV6-3 to TRBJ1-1; D ambiguous. This CDR3 is built from 11 residues. The germline V gene has CDR1 MNHEY and CDR2 SVGEGT. The V end lost 4 bases, the J end lost 8 bases, and 8 bases lay between the germline ends. The DNA of the CDR3 is TGTGCCAGCAGTTGGTCATCCGAAGCTTTCTCT. It encodes CASSWSSEAFS.

This clonotype was observed a handful of times. The chain is built from TRBV20-1 and TRBJ1-2; D is possibly TRBD1 (5 bases). The ends were cut back, 3 bases at V and 4 bases at J, with 12 bases in the middle. The CDR3 is 13 amino acids. Germline CDR1 is DFQATT and CDR2 is SNEGSKA (reference sequence). Here the CDR3 DNA reads TGCAGTGCTAGTCTAGCAGGGAGCTATGGCTACACCTTC. It codes for CSASLAGSYGYTF.

Turning to this clonotype: An end of the junction does not agree with germline; a read error may underlie this. The V call is TRBV20-1, the J call TRBJ2-5; D is possibly TRBD1 (6 bases). Germline assignment: CDR1 DFQATT and CDR2 SNEGSKA (reference sequence). The CDR3 loop spans 12 amino acids. As DNA, the CDR3 is TGCAGTGCTAGATCCCACCAGGGGACCCGGTACTTC. Protein product: CSARSHQGTRYF.

The CDR3 region is CASSPGISTLVTGNTIYF. The CDR3 DNA follows: TGTGCCAGCAGCCCCGGGATTTCCACTCTAGTGACTGGAAACACCATATATTTT. The rearrangement joins TRBV7-2 to TRBJ1-3, with D uncertain. From germline, CDR1 is SGHTA and CDR2 FQGNSA. The CDR3 is 18 residues long. V was cut by 5 bases and J by 2 bases, with 22 bases left in between.

Concerning this clonotype itself: Possible read error: a much larger clone is one base away. The J gene is TRBJ2-3, the V gene TRBV4-3; D is uncertain. The CDR3 has 16 amino acids. Looked up from germline, CDR1 is LGHNA and CDR2 is YSLEER. The CDR3 DNA reads TGCGCCGGCAGCCCCACCGAAGTGGAAGACACAGATACGCAGTATTTT. Its translation: CAGSPTEVEDTDTQYF.

This clonotype was observed once. This chain connects TRBV29-1 to TRBJ2-1, with 14 nucleotides matching TRBD2. The CDR3 is made up of 19 amino acids. Germline CDR1 and CDR2: SQVTM and ANQGSEA. Losses at the gene ends were 2 bases for V and 2 bases for J; bases not matched to a gene: 11. The CDR3 sequence is CSVEILVGTSGSPYNEQFF. The DNA of the CDR3 is TGCAGCGTTGAAATTTTGGTTGGGACTAGCGGGAGTCCCTACAATGAGCAGTTCTTC.